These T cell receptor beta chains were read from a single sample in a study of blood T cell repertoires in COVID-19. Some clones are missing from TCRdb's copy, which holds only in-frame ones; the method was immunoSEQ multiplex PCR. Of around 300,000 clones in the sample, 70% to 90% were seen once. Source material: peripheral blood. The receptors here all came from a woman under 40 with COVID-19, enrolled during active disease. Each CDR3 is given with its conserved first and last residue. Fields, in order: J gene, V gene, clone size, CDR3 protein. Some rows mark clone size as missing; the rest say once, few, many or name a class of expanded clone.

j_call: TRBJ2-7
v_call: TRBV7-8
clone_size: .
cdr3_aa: CASSLAGQTYEQYF

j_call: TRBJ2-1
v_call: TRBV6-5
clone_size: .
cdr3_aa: CASRGQGSSYNEQFF

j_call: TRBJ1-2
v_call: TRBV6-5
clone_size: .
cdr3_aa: CASSYSGTGLDGYTF

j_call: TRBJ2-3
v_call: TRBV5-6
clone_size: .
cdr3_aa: CASSLGLAGEYTDTQYF

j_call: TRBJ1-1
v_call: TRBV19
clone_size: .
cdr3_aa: CASSLGGNTEAFF

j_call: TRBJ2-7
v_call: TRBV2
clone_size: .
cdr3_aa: CASKSGQGPYEQYF

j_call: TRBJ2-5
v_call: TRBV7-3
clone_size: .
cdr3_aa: CASTPQLGRGGEETQYF

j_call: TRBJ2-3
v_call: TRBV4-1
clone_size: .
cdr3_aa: CASRPGHSTDTQYF

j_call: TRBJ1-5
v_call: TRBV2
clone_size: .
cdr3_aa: CASKPGLFSNQPQHF

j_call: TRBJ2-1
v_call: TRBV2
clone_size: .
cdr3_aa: CASSRQGNEQFF

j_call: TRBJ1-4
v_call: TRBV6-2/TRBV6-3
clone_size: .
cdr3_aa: CASSSGQVLGKLFF

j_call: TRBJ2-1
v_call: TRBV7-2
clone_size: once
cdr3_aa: CASRGTLAGGNEQFF

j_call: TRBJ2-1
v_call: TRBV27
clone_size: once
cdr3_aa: CASSLRGVSYNEQFF

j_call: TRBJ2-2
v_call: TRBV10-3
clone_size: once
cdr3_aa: CAISEIGGVSGELFF

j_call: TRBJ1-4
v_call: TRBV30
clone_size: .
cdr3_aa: CAWSVRRNEKLFF

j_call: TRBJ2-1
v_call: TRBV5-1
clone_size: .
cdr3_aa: CASSLTSGGSFRSEQFF

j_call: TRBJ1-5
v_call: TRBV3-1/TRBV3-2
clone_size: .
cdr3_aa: CASSQDAGVGQPQHF

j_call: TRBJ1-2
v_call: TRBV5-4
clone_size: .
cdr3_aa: CASSQRQGDYGYTF

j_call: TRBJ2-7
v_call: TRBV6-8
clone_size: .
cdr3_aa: CASIGTGDYEQYF

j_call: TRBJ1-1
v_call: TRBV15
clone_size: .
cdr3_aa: CATSNQRAHTEAFF

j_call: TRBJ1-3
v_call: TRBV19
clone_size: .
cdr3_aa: CASTLGVSGNTIYF

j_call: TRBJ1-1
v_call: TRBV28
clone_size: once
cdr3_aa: CASRPGGRRFTEAFF

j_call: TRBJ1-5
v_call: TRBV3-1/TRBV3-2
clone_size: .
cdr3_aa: CASSQGDQPQHF

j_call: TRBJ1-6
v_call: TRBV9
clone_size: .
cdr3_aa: CASSAGTGGTPLHF

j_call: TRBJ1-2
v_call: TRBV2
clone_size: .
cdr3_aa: CASSEGRANYGYTF

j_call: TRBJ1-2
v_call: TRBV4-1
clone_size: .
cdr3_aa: CASSQDTLRTGTPGRYTF

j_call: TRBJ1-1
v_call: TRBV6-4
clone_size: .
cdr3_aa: CASSETDNTEAFF

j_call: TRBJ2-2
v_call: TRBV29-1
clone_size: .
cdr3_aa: CSGERGGTGELFF

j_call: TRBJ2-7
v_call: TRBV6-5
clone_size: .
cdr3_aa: CASSIRTGDYEQYF

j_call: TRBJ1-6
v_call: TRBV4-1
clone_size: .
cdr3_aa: CASSQVRDRGAGSPLHF

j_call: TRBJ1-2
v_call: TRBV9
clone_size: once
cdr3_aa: CASSVESLNYGYTF

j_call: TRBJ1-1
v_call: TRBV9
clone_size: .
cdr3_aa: CASSVARGTEAFF